Listed below are T cell receptor beta chains from one sample, sequenced in a study of technical replicates of blood from a handful of donors. Clones were sequenced by immunoSEQ multiplex PCR, and TCRdb holds only the in-frame ones, with some missing. Among about 60,000 clones listed, roughly 86% were seen once. The sequenced sample consisted of PBMCs. These receptors were collected from a human donor in good health. Some clones in this sample may be carry-over from other donors' samples. Each CDR3 is given with its conserved first and last residue. Each record gives: D gene, J gene, clone size, V gene, CDR3 DNA, CDR3 protein. The D gene is left open where the match is weak. Size tells how often a clone was seen (once, few, many) or the class of an expanded clone, and some rows leave it out.

TRBD2 | TRBJ2-3 | . | TRBV9 | TGTGCCAGCAGCATTAGCGGGACTGAAGATACGCAGTATTTT | CASSISGTEDTQYF
. | TRBJ1-6 | . | TRBV15 | TGTGCCACCAGCAGAGAGGGGGGAAATTCACCCCTCCACTTT | CATSREGGNSPLHF
TRBD1 | TRBJ1-2 | . | TRBV4-2 | TGTGCCAGCAGCCAAGAGCGAGCAGGTGCCACAGGGGCCTTGACAGGGGATGAGAATGGCTACACCTTC | CASSQERAGATGALTGDENGYTF
TRBD1 | TRBJ1-2 | . | TRBV2 | TGTGCCAGCAGTGGACAGGGGAACTATGGCTACACCTTC | CASSGQGNYGYTF
. | TRBJ1-2 | once | TRBV7-3 | TGTGCCAGCAGCTTAACGGCCGGGAACTATGGCTACACCTTC | CASSLTAGNYGYTF
TRBD2 | TRBJ2-1 | . | TRBV2 | TGTGCCAGCAGTCCCCTAGCGGGAGGGCATAATGAGCAGTTCTTC | CASSPLAGGHNEQFF
. | TRBJ2-4 | . | TRBV5-6 | TGTGCCAGCAGCACATTCACAGTAGCCAAAAACATTCAGTACTTC | CASSTFTVAKNIQYF
. | TRBJ1-5 | . | TRBV7-2 | TGTGCCAGGTGCGGTAATCGTAATCAGCCCCAGCATTTT | CARCGNRNQPQHF
TRBD2 | TRBJ2-3 | . | TRBV7-6 | TGTGCCAGCAGGCCAGGGACTAGTGAAGATACGCAGTATTTT | CASRPGTSEDTQYF
. | TRBJ1-2 | few | TRBV7-2 | TGTGCCAGCAGCTTTTCCCGGGGGGCTCCCTATGGCTACACCTTC | CASSFSRGAPYGYTF
TRBD1 | TRBJ2-2 | . | TRBV9 | TGTGCCAGCAGCGTCTCCAGGGGGAGCGCCGGGGAGCTGTTTTTT | CASSVSRGSAGELFF
. | TRBJ1-1 | . | TRBV9 | TGTGCCAGCAGCGTAGGTACGGGCACTGAAGCTTTCTTT | CASSVGTGTEAFF
TRBD1 | TRBJ1-2 | . | TRBV27 | TGTGCCAGCAGTTTATCGGGGACAGGAGCTGGCTACACCTTC | CASSLSGTGAGYTF
. | TRBJ2-3 | . | TRBV30 | TGTGCCTACAGGGCTAGCACAGATACGCAGTATTTT | CAYRASTDTQYF
TRBD1 | TRBJ1-1 | . | TRBV9 | TGTGCCAGCAGTCAACAGGGGAGCACTGAAGCTTTCTTT | CASSQQGSTEAFF
. | TRBJ1-1 | . | TRBV6-5 | TGTGCCAGCAGTTACAGTGGCAGGGGTAACACTGAAGCTTTCTTT | CASSYSGRGNTEAFF
TRBD2 | TRBJ2-1 | . | TRBV5-4 | TGTGCCAGCAGCTCCACAGCGGGAGCTTACAATGAGCAGTTCTTC | CASSSTAGAYNEQFF
. | TRBJ1-3 | . | TRBV7-6 | TGTGCCAGGACTTTCGGGGAGGCGTCTGGAAACACCATATATTTT | CARTFGEASGNTIYF
TRBD1 | TRBJ2-3 | . | TRBV5-8 | TGTGCCAGCAACGGACAGGGGACAGATACGCAGTATTTT | CASNGQGTDTQYF
TRBD2 | TRBJ2-5 | . | TRBV7-2 | TGTGCCAGCAGCTCTAGCGGGGGCACTCAAGAGACCCAGTACTTC | CASSSSGGTQETQYF
TRBD1 | TRBJ1-1 | . | TRBV6-5 | TGTGCCAGCAGTCCGCAGGGGGGCTTTGAAGCTTTCTTT | CASSPQGGFEAFF
. | TRBJ1-6 | few | TRBV2 | TGTGCCAGCACCGAAAAGGCACTAAGCAATTCACCCCTCCACTTT | CASTEKALSNSPLHF
TRBD1 | TRBJ1-1 | . | TRBV11-3 | TGTGCCAGCAGCGCGACAGGGGTCACTGAAGCTTTCTTT | CASSATGVTEAFF
. | TRBJ2-7 | few | TRBV10-3 | TGTGCCATCAGTGAGTCGTCGGGAACCTACGAGCAGTACTTC | CAISESSGTYEQYF